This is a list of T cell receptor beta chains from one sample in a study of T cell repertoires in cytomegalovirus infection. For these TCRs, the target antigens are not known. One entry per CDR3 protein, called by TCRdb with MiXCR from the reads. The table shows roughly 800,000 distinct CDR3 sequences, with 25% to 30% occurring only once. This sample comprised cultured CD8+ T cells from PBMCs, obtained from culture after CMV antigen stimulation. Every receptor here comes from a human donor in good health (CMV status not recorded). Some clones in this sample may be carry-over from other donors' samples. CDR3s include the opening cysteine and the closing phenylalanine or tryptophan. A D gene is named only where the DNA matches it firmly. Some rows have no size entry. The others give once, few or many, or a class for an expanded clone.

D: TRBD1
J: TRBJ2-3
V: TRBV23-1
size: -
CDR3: CASLSGTEITDTQYF
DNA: TGCGCCAGCTTATCGGGGACAGAAATCACAGATACGCAGTATTTT

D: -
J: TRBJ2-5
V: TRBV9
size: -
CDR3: CASSVEIQATYQETQYF
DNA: TGTGCCAGCAGCGTAGAAATTCAGGCCACGTACCAAGAGACCCAGTACTTC

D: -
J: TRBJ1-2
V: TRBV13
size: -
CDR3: CASSLGGHNYGYTF
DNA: TGTGCCAGCAGCTTAGGCGGGCACAACTATGGCTACACCTTC

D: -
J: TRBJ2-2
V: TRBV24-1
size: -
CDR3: CATSARTGELFF
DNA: TGTGCCACCAGTGCGCGCACCGGGGAGCTGTTTTTT

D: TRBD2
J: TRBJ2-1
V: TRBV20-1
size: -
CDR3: CSANIGGVNNEQFF
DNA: TGCAGTGCTAACATCGGGGGGGTAAACAATGAGCAGTTCTTC

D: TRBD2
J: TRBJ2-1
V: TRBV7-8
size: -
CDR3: CASSRTSGGNEQFF
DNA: TGTGCCAGCAGCAGGACTAGCGGGGGGAATGAGCAGTTCTTC

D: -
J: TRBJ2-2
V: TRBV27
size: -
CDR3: CASLGQNTGELFF
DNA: TGTGCCAGCCTGGGACAGAACACCGGGGAGCTGTTTTTT

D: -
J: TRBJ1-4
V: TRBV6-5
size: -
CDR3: CASSVGPATNEKLFF
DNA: TGTGCCAGCAGCGTCGGGCCTGCAACTAATGAAAAACTGTTTTTT

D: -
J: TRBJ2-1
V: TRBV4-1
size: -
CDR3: CASSQGRTENEQFF
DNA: TGCGCCAGCAGCCAAGGTAGGACGGAAAATGAGCAGTTCTTC

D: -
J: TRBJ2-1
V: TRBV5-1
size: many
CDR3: CASSLDRDNEQFF
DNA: TGCGCCAGCAGCTTGGACAGGGACAATGAGCAGTTCTTC

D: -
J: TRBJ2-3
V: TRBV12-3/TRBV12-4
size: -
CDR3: CASSPPGRHTDTQYF
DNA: TGTGCCAGCAGCCCTCCGGGCCGTCACACAGATACGCAGTATTTT

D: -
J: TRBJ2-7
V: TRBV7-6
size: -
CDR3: CASSLELQGLEQYF
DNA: TGTGCCAGCAGCTTAGAGCTACAGGGCCTCGAGCAGTACTTC

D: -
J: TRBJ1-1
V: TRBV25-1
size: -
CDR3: CASSTGPLLNTEAFF
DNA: TGTGCCAGCAGTACAGGGCCACTTTTGAACACTGAAGCTTTCTTT

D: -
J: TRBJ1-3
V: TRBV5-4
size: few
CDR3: CASSRGAGRSGNTIYF
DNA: TGTGCCAGCAGCCGGGGGGCAGGGCGCTCTGGAAACACCATATATTTT

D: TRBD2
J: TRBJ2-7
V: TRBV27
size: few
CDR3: CASSGLELPYEQYF
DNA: TGTGCCAGCAGTGGACTAGAGTTACCCTACGAGCAGTACTTC

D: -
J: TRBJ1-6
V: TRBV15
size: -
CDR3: CATSGSGSPLHF
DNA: TGTGCCACCAGCGGATCCGGATCACCCCTCCACTTT

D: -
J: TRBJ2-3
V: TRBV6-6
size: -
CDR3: CASNTDTQYF
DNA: TGTGCCAGCAACACAGATACGCAGTATTTT

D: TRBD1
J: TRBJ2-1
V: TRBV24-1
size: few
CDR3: CATSDLLGQGRVDEQFF
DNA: TGTGCCACCAGTGACCTCCTCGGACAGGGGCGAGTGGATGAGCAGTTCTTC

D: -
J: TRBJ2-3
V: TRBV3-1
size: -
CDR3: CASSQVAASTDTQYF
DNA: TGTGCCAGCAGCCAAGTGGCCGCTAGCACAGATACGCAGTATTTT

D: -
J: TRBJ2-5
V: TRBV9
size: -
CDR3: CASSVGWDGGIETQYF
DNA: TGTGCCAGCAGCGTAGGATGGGACGGAGGCATAGAGACCCAGTACTTC

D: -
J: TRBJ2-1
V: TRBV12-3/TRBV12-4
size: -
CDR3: CASSLLGDPVRNEQFF
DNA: TGTGCCAGCAGTTTACTTGGGGACCCGGTTCGCAATGAGCAGTTCTTC

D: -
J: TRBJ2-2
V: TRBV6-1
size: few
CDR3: CASSTSPPTGELFF
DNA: TGTGCCAGCAGTACTAGTCCGCCCACCGGGGAGCTGTTTTTT

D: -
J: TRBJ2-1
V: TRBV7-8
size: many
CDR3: CASSYHPDQSGPLNDVQFF
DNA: TGTGCCAGCAGTTACCACCCCGATCAGTCGGGCCCTCTCAATGATGTGCAGTTCTTC

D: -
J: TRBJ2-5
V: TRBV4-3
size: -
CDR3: CASSRRGGSSETQYF
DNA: TGCGCCAGCAGCCGGAGAGGGGGGTCCTCGGAGACCCAGTACTTC

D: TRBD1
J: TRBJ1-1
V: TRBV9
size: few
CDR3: CASSVTTGGPNTEAFF
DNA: TGTGCCAGCAGCGTAACGACAGGGGGCCCGAACACTGAAGCTTTCTTT

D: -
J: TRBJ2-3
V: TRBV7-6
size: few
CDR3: CASSLAGVGAGTDTQYF
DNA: TGTGCCAGCAGCTTAGCAGGGGTCGGTGCTGGCACAGATACGCAGTATTTT

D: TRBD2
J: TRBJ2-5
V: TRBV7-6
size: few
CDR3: CASGASGRQETQYF
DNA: TGTGCCAGCGGGGCTAGCGGGAGACAAGAGACCCAGTACTTC

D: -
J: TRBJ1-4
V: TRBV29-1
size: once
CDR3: CSVPGAEKLFF
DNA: TGCAGCGTCCCCGGGGCCGAAAAACTGTTTTTT

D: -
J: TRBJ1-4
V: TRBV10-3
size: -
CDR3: CAISESVTNEKLFF
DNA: TGTGCCATCAGTGAGTCGGTCACTAATGAAAAACTGTTTTTT

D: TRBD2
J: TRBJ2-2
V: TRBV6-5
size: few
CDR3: CASSFSGGLTGELFF
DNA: TGTGCCAGCAGTTTTAGCGGGGGGCTCACCGGGGAGCTGTTTTTT

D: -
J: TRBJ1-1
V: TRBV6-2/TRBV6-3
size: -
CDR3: CASSYSRAGSTEAFF
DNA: TGTGCCAGCAGTTACAGCAGGGCTGGGAGCACTGAAGCTTTCTTT

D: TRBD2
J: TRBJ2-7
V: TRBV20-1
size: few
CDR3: CSAKTSGISYEQYF
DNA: TGCAGTGCCAAGACTAGCGGGATCTCCTACGAGCAGTACTTC

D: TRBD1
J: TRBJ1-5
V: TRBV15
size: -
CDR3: CATSRAYGTGERAPQHF
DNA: TGTGCCACCAGCAGAGCGTACGGGACAGGCGAGAGAGCCCCTCAGCATTTT

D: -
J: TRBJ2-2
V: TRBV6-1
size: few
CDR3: CATLGLAYTGELFF
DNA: TGTGCCACCCTCGGGCTAGCCTACACCGGGGAGCTGTTTTTT

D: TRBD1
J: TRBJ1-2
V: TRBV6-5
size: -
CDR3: CASSYSWAGGAGSYGYTF
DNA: TGTGCCAGCAGTTACTCTTGGGCAGGGGGCGCGGGGAGCTATGGCTACACCTTC

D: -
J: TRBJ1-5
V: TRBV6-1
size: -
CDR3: CASSPHQVVLPGQPQHF
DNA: TGTGCCAGCAGCCCCCATCAGGTGGTCTTGCCCGGTCAGCCCCAGCATTTT

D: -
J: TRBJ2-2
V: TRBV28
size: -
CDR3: CAISDIPNTGELFF
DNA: TGTGCCATCTCGGACATCCCGAACACCGGGGAGCTGTTTTTT

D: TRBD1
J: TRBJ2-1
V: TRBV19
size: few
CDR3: CASSIEEAGGNEQFF
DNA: TGTGCCAGTAGTATAGAAGAGGCAGGGGGCAATGAGCAGTTCTTC

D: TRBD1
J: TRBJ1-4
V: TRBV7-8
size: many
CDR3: CASSPGTVPTNEKLFF
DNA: TGTGCCAGCAGCCCCGGGACAGTACCAACTAATGAAAAACTGTTTTTT